The clone carrying this TCR beta chain showed up just a few times. Its target is not known. This sample is drawn from a study of blood T cells in healthy people across ages. Study at large: The template switching approach captured approximately one barcoded beta molecule for every two T cells. Regarding the study as a whole: Comparison with aged donors showed that long-lived donors had more naive CD4+ cells and higher diversity.

Through a sample-barcoded 5' primer and a J-beta primer mix, a second PCR was run for roughly 6 to 11 cycles. From the 5' RACE reads, TCRdb called clonotypes with MiXCR, one entry per CDR3 protein. This sample has under 950,000 distinct CDR3 sequences, with roughly 20% found just once. Per-sample yields of isolated PBMCs were at least 7 million. RNA extraction gave at least 5 micrograms of total RNA per sample. Sequencing was done on a sample of blood. The sequence was obtained from a man aged 70-80 years in good health.

This CDR3 is CASSTTQGAPNYGYTF. The CDR3 bases are TGTGCCAGCAGTACTACACAGGGGGCGCCCAACTATGGCTACACCTTC. The chain has TRBV6-6 and TRBJ1-2, with 9 bases that match TRBD1. Trimming cost V 5 bases and J 2 bases; bases outside gene matches: 9. This CDR3 has 16 residues. CDR1 is MNHNY and CDR2 is SVGAGI in the germline V gene (reference sequence).